The 30 T cell receptor beta chains below all came from one sample that was sequenced in a study of blood T cell repertoires in COVID-19. Generated by immunoSEQ multiplex PCR, the TCRdb table keeps only in-frame clones and is missing some. Of 150,000 to 200,000 clones listed, roughly nine tenths are singletons. Input material: peripheral blood. These receptors came from a woman aged 55-70 years with COVID-19, enrolled during active disease.

The chain carries TRBV6-5 and TRBJ2-5; 9 positions match TRBD1. This CDR3 contains 14 residues. V lost 4 bases and J lost 5; bases outside the gene matches: 5. The germline V gene has CDR1 MNHEY and CDR2 SVGAGI. In DNA, the CDR3 is TGTGCCAGCAGTTCTTCCGGACAGGGGGAGACCCAGTACTTC. This codes for CASSSSGQGETQYF.

The rearrangement joins TRBV4-2 to TRBJ2-1; TRBD2 matches 7 bases. Per germline, CDR1 LGHNA and CDR2 YNFKEQ. V was clipped by 1 base and J by 7 bases; unmatched bases: 7. The CDR3 totals 15 residues. The CDR3 protein is CASSQVAGVENEQFF. The CDR3 nucleotides read TGTGCCAGCAGCCAAGTTGCGGGAGTGGAGAATGAGCAGTTCTTC.

The CDR3 nucleotides read TGCGCCAGCAGCCTGGGGGGCGGGAGGGCCCAATCCTACGAGCAGTACTTC. Translating gives CASSLGGGRAQSYEQYF. The chain joins TRBV5-1 to TRBJ2-7, with 9 bases identical to TRBD2. Trimming cost V 4 bases and J 1 base; bases outside gene matches: 12. Germline assignment: CDR1 SGHRS and CDR2 YFSETQ. This CDR3 spans 17 amino acids.

The V call is TRBV4-2, the J call TRBJ2-4, with D uncertain. CDR1 is LGHNA and CDR2 is YNFKEQ in the germline V gene. V gave up 4 bases and J gave up 0 bases, with 7 bases separating them. The CDR3 covers 14 residues. CDR3 residues: CASSRSLAKNIQYF. The DNA of the CDR3 is TGTGCCAGCAGCCGGAGTTTAGCCAAAAACATTCAGTACTTC.

V and J are TRBV5-1 and TRBJ2-7; maybe TRBD2 (6 bases). CDR3 size: 12 residues. Germline CDR1 is SGHRS and CDR2 is YFSETQ. V was shortened by 5 bases and J by 6 bases, with 12 bases between the two germline ends. CDR3 sequence reads: CASRGEDLEQYF. The CDR3 coding sequence is TGCGCCAGCAGAGGGGAGGACCTCGAGCAGTACTTC.

The J gene is TRBJ1-1, the V gene TRBV7-9; the D is unclear. CDR3 length equals 13 residues. Trimming took off 5 bases at V and 1 base at J, with 8 bases between the two ends. The germline V gene has CDR1 SEHNR and CDR2 FQNEAQ (reference sequence). The CDR3 loop is CASSTQRNTEAFF. CDR3 DNA sequence: TGTGCCAGCAGCACACAGAGGAACACTGAAGCTTTCTTT.

The V gene is TRBV6-2 or TRBV6-3, the J gene TRBJ1-1; D unresolved. This CDR3 comprises 13 residues. Per the germline V gene, CDR1 is MNHEY and CDR2 is SVGEGT. V lost 5 bases, J lost 4 bases, and 11 bases lay in between. CDR3 DNA sequence: TGTGCCAGCAGTCTAGCACCGCCCACTGAAGCTTTCTTT. Protein: CASSLAPPTEAFF.

The chain links TRBV7-2 to TRBJ2-4; D is ambiguous. Trimming pared 2 bases from V and 0 bases from J, leaving 5 bases between. The CDR3 spans 14 residues. In germline, CDR1 is SGHTA, CDR2 FQGNSA. CDR3 sequence reads: CASSLSRAKNIQYF. The CDR3 DNA is TGTGCCAGCAGCTTATCCAGAGCCAAAAACATTCAGTACTTC.

The chain joins TRBV9 to TRBJ2-3; perhaps TRBD2 as D (6 bases). The V end was cut by 1 base, the J end by 1 base, with 10 bases between. Germline loops: CDR1 SGDLS, CDR2 YYNGEE. The CDR3 contains 15 residues. The CDR3 DNA reads as TGTGCCAGCAGCGTACTAGGAGGGGGCACAGATACGCAGTATTTT. Translated, it gives CASSVLGGGTDTQYF.

With respect to this clone: The sample has other DNA sequences that encode this CDR3 too. The V call is TRBV30, the J call TRBJ1-5, with D possibly being TRBD1 (5 bases). Germline assignment: CDR1 GTSNPN and CDR2 SVGIG (reference sequence). Trimming removed 5 bases at V and 4 bases at J, with 9 bases between. CDR3 length equals 12 residues. The CDR3 nucleotides read TGTGCCTGGGGGGGAGGGAATCAGCCCCAGCATTTT. Encoded protein: CAWGGGNQPQHF.

The rearrangement uses TRBV24-1 and TRBJ2-3; the D is unclear. The CDR3 spans 9 residues. With 12 bases removed from V and 8 bases from J, the gap between germline ends came to 8 bases. Germline V gene lookup returns CDR1 KGHDR and CDR2 SFDVKD. The CDR3 spells CARRGTQYF. CDR3 DNA sequence: TGTGCCCGGCGCGGTACGCAGTATTTT.

This sequence joins TRBV18 and TRBJ1-5; the match to TRBD1 covers 7 bases. Germline CDR1 KGHSH, CDR2 LQKENI. The trim removed 3 bases at V and 1 base at J, leaving 6 bases unmatched. The CDR3 is made up of 16 amino acids. The CDR3 nucleotides read TGTGCCAGCTCACCGGAAGGGGGCGGAAGCAATCAGCCCCAGCATTTT. It is translated as CASSPEGGGSNQPQHF. The whole variable domain, remainder taken from reference TRBV18 and TRBJ1-5, is NAGVMQNPRHLVRRRGQEARLRCSPMKGHSHVYWYRQLPEEGLKFMVYLQKENIIDESGMPKERFSAEFPKEGPSILRIQQVVRGDSAAYFCASSPEGGGSNQPQHFGDGTRLSIL.

This clone came up a few times. The chain recombines TRBV10-3 with TRBJ2-2; 11 nucleotides line up with TRBD1. The CDR3 spans 18 residues. The germline V gene encodes CDR1 ENHRY and CDR2 SYGVKD. J gave up 0 bases and V 6 bases, and 9 bases lay outside the gene matches. The CDR3 reads CAIRAPGQGVTNTGELFF. The CDR3 nucleotides are TGTGCCATCAGAGCACCGGGACAGGGGGTTACGAACACCGGGGAGCTGTTTTTT.

The chain links TRBV5-4 to TRBJ2-1; 8 nucleotides match TRBD2. The CDR3 has 15 amino acids. V was clipped by 4 bases and J by 2 bases; unmatched bases: 5. Germline V CDR1 and CDR2: SGHNT, YYREEE (reference sequence). The CDR3 protein is CASSPTSGAYNEQFF. The CDR3 nucleotides are TGTGCCAGCAGCCCTACTAGCGGCGCCTACAATGAGCAGTTCTTC.

The gene calls are TRBV3-1 (or the pseudogene TRBV3-2) and TRBJ1-5, with 7 bases fitting TRBD1. Germline assignment: CDR1 LGHDT and CDR2 YNNKEL (reference sequence). CDR3 length: 15 residues. The V gene end was trimmed by 3 bases and the J gene end by 7 bases; junction bases not matched to a gene: 9. CDR3 nucleotides: TGTGCCAGCAGCCATTTCCAGGGGGGAGGACAGCCCCAGCATTTT. This sequence encodes CASSHFQGGGQPQHF.

This chain connects TRBV7-6 to TRBJ2-7; TRBD2 matches at 11 bases. V lost 5 bases to trimming and J lost 2 bases; unmatched junction nucleotides: 11. CDR1 and CDR2 (germline): SGHVS, FNYEAQ. This CDR3 has 17 residues. CDR3 bases: TGTGCCAGCAGCAACCGTCTAGCGGGAGGTGGGGCCTACGAGCAGTACTTC. It is translated as CASSNRLAGGGAYEQYF.

The chain has TRBV24-1 and TRBJ2-1; 8 positions agree with TRBD2. There are 17 residues in the CDR3. V shed 1 base and J 5 bases; nucleotides not matched to a gene: 9. Germline V gene sequence: CDR1 KGHDR, CDR2 SFDVKD. CDR3 nucleotides: TGTGCCACCAGTGATTTAGGACGGGGGGGCGTCGACAATGAGCAGTTCTTC. Translation: CATSDLGRGGVDNEQFF.

The chain employs TRBV28 and TRBJ2-6, with no clear D. The ends were cut back, 5 bases at V and 3 bases at J, with 14 bases in the middle. Germline V gene sequence: CDR1 MDHEN, CDR2 SYDVKM. The CDR3 is 16 residues long. The CDR3 sequence is CASSLPAANGANVLTF. The CDR3 nucleotides are TGTGCCAGCAGTCTGCCGGCGGCTAATGGGGCCAACGTCCTGACTTTC.

The chain employs TRBV30 and TRBJ2-1, with 11 bases fitting TRBD2. The germline CDR1 and CDR2 sequences are GTSNPN and SVGIG (reference sequence). The CDR3 is 14 amino acids. V shed 8 bases, J shed 6 bases, and the junction held 9 bases outside the gene matches. CDR3 nucleotides: TGTGCCCGACGACTAGCGGGGTTCCCCAATGAGCAGTTCTTC. Protein: CARRLAGFPNEQFF.

J is TRBJ2-1 and V is TRBV23-1, with 7 bases lining up with TRBD2. TRBV23-1 is assigned to the ORF class and has an uncertain function. J lost 3 bases, V lost 4 bases, and 6 bases had no gene match. CDR3 length equals 15 residues. The CDR3 loop reads CASSLSGKNYNEQFF. In DNA, the CDR3 is TGCGCCAGCAGTCTAAGCGGGAAAAACTACAATGAGCAGTTCTTC.

This chain uses TRBV27 with TRBJ2-7, with 10 bases identical to TRBD1. CDR1 and CDR2 (germline): MNHEY, SMNVEV (reference sequence). The CDR3 consists of 20 residues. V gave up 5 bases and J gave up 2 bases; unmatched junction bases: 21. The DNA for the CDR3 is TGTGCCAGCAGTCGGACCTCCGGGACAGGGGTAGCGGGTAGTGCCTACGAGCAGTACTTC. Translation: CASSRTSGTGVAGSAYEQYF.

This clone was counted between two and nine times. The chain uses TRBV6-1 and TRBJ1-3; D gene unclear. Trimming took off 3 bases at V and 7 bases at J, with 7 bases between the two ends. The CDR3 runs to 12 residues. CDR1 MNHNS and CDR2 SASEGT come from the germline V gene. CDR3 bases: TGTGCCAGCAGTGATAGGACTAACACCATATATTTT. The encoded protein is CASSDRTNTIYF.

This chain uses TRBV19 with TRBJ1-1; D is unclear. The V end was cut by 0 bases, the J end by 6 bases, with 17 bases between. Germline CDR1 reads LNHDA; CDR2 reads SQIVND (reference sequence). This CDR3 is 16 amino acids long. Here the CDR3 DNA reads TGTGCCAGTAGTATAGATGGGAGCAGGCTAAAGGCTGAAGCTTTCTTT. It translates to CASSIDGSRLKAEAFF.

V usage is TRBV5-8 and J usage is TRBJ2-5, with 10 bases identical to TRBD1. The germline V gene encodes CDR1 SGHTS and CDR2 YDEGEE. Trimming took 4 bases from V and 5 from J; bases not matched to a gene: 8. This CDR3 region has 15 residues. DNA for the CDR3: TGTGCCAGCAGCCTCGGGACAGGGGAGACGGAGACCCAGTACTTC. This translates into CASSLGTGETETQYF.

Only one count was recorded for this clone. The chain couples TRBV24-1 to TRBJ2-1, with 11 bases that match TRBD1. This CDR3 contains 15 residues. With 0 bases clipped from V and 9 bases from J, the junction kept 3 bases outside the gene matches. Germline-derived CDR1 and CDR2 are KGHDR and SFDVKD. The CDR3, as DNA: TGTGCCACCAGTGATTTGGGGACAGGGGGGAGTGAGCAGTTCTTC. Translating it yields CATSDLGTGGSEQFF.

This chain joins TRBV7-8 and TRBJ2-7, with 8 bases aligning to TRBD2. The V segment lost 5 bases and the J segment 3 bases; nucleotides outside the gene matches: 9. Germline assignment: CDR1 SGHVS and CDR2 FQNEAQ. The CDR3 extends over 15 amino acids. CDR3 sequence (DNA): TGTGCCAGCAGCCTGAAGGCTAGCGGGCACTACGAGCAGTACTTC. Its protein is CASSLKASGHYEQYF.

V is TRBV5-6 and J is TRBJ2-7; possible D gene TRBD2, 5 bases. Trimming took off 2 bases at V and 3 bases at J, with 9 bases between the two ends. This CDR3 region has 13 residues. Looked up from germline, CDR1 is SGHDT and CDR2 is YYEEEE. The CDR3 DNA is TGTGCCAGCAGCTTAACAGAGGGCTACGAGCAGTACTTC. Residues: CASSLTEGYEQYF.

The CDR3 region has the DNA TGTGCCAGCAGCGGGGGGTTCTACGAGCAGTACTTC. It is translated as CASSGGFYEQYF. This chain links TRBV7-2 with TRBJ2-7, with D perhaps matching TRBD2 (6 bases). CDR3 length equals 12 residues. Trimming took 5 bases from V and 3 from J, leaving 8 bases between them. Per the germline V gene, CDR1 is SGHTA and CDR2 is FQGNSA.

The J gene is TRBJ2-2, the V gene TRBV29-1; 14 bases fit TRBD2. Germline CDR1 SQVTM, CDR2 ANQGSEA. CDR3 length: 16 amino acids. V lost 8 bases, J lost 7 bases, and 12 bases stayed unmatched. CDR3: CSSPTSGRAGVGELFF. Here the CDR3 DNA reads TGCAGCTCCCCGACTAGCGGGAGGGCCGGGGTCGGGGAGCTGTTTTTT.

The V call is TRBV4-3, the J call TRBJ2-6; 9 positions match TRBD1. In germline, CDR1 is LGHNA, CDR2 YSLEER. The CDR3 has 16 residues. The ends lost 6 bases at V and 4 bases at J; junction bases unmatched: 7. CDR3 in amino acids: CASSLQGARGANVLTF. CDR3 bases: TGCGCCAGCAGTCTACAGGGGGCGAGGGGGGCCAACGTCCTGACTTTC.